Below, one T cell receptor (beta chain) is given with its context. These data come from a study of blood T cell repertoires in COVID-19. Overall study: Italy, Spain and the United States were the sources of the convalescent and acute COVID-19 samples. T cells, B-cell-depleted T cells, or PBMCs provided the cDNA or gDNA that served as material.

This table comes from immunoSEQ multiplex PCR, and its TCRdb copy is limited to in-frame clones, with some not included. The sample yields 55,000 to 75,000 clones, roughly three quarters seen once. The V and J ends lost 0 bases and 3 bases, in that order; junction bases with no gene match: 8. The CDR3 length is 16 residues. The germline V gene encodes CDR1 SGHRS and CDR2 YFSETQ. Sequenced sample: peripheral blood. The origin of this receptor is a human donor in a cohort sampled during active COVID-19. The chain is built from TRBV5-1 and TRBJ1-1; 7 nucleotides line up with TRBD1. CDR3 in DNA: TGCGCCAGCAGCTTGGCCGGAGGGGGCGTGGACACTGAAGCTTTCTTT. It specifies CASSLAGGGVDTEAFF.